The TCR beta chain under discussion was sequenced for a study of kidney transplant recipient with SARS-CoV-2 infection. V gave up 3 bases and J gave up 2 bases, with 7 bases separating them. The CDR3 covers 13 residues. TCRdb analysed the reads with MiXCR anew, one entry per CDR3 protein. This sample has about 240,000 distinct CDR3 sequences; about 30% occur once, and the top ten carry roughly 7%. The table lists this clonotype with many counts. The rearrangement links TRBV12-3 or TRBV12-4 to TRBJ1-2; D may be TRBD1 (5 bases). Sequencing was performed on a blood sample, taken at baseline and on day 111 from a kidney transplant recipient. This clonotype was obtained from a male patient aged 25-45 years who had COVID-19 and was a kidney transplant recipient. Part of the T cell pool may stem from the graft donor. The CDR3 bases are TGTGCCAGCAGTTTCGGGGCCAACTATGGCTACACCTTC. Amino acid sequence: CASSFGANYGYTF.